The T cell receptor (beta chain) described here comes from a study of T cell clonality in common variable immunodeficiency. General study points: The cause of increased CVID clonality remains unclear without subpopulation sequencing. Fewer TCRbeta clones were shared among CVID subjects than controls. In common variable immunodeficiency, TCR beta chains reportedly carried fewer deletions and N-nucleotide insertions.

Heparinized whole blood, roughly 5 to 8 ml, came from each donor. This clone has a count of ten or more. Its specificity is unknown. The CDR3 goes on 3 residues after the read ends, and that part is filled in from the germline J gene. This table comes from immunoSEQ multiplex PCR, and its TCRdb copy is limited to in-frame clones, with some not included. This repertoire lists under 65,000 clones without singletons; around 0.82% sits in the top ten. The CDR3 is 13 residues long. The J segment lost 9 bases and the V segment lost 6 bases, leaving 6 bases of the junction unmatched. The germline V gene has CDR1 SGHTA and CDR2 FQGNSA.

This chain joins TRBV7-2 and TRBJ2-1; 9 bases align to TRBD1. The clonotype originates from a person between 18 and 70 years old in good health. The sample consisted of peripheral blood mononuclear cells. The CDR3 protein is CASRFTGGSEQFF. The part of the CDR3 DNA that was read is TGTGCCAGCAGGTTTACAGGGGGCAGTGAG. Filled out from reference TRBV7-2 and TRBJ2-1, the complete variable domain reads GAGVSQSPSNKVTEKGKDVELRCDPISGHTALYWYRQSLGQGLEFLIYFQGNSAPDKSGLPSDRFSAERTGGSVSTLTIQRTQQEDSAVYLCASRFTGGSEQFFGPGTRLTVL.